This T cell receptor beta chain appears in the sequencing data of a study of early T cells in non-severe SARS-CoV-2 infection. Study-level points and caveats: Missing private and CD4 specificities, VDJdb matching favored anti-spike CD8 responses.

This CDR3 has 13 amino acids. Trimming stripped 8 bases from V and 4 bases from J, with 15 bases between. CDR1 and CDR2 from the germline V gene are MNHNY and SVGAGI (reference sequence). Details on this clonotype: Antigen unknown.

Attachment of unique molecular identifiers to individual cDNA molecules was performed. From the 5' RACE reads, TCRdb called clonotypes with MiXCR, one entry per CDR3 protein. The table shows about 48,000 distinct CDR3 sequences, with around 7.7% occurring only once. Sequencing used whole blood. The receptor comes from an adult who was a healthcare worker with PCR-confirmed SARS-CoV-2 infection or an uninfected control (not recorded which). This chain uses TRBV6-6 with TRBJ2-7; D is unresolved. The CDR3 sequence: CASVRDLGYEQYF. The CDR3 bases are TGTGCCAGCGTACGTGATCTGGGATACGAGCAGTACTTC.